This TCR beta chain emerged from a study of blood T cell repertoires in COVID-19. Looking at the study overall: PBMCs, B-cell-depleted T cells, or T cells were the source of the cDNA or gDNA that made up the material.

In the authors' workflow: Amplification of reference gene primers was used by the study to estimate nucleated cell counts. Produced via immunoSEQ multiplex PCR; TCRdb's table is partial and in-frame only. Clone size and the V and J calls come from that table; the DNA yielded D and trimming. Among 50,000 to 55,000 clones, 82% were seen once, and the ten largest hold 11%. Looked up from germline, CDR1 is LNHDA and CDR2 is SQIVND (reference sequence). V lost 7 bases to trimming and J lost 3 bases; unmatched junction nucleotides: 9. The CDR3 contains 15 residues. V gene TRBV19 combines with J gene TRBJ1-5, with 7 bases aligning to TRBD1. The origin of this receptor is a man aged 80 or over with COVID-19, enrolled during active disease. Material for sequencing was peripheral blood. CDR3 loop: CASTVGGQVNQPQHF. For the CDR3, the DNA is TGTGCCAGTACGGTGGGCGGACAGGTCAATCAGCCCCAGCATTTT.